A single sample is the source of the 24 T cell receptor beta chains below, sequenced in a study of cytomegalovirus exposure and HLA in healthy donors. PCR used 60 Vbeta primers and 13 Jbeta primers. The assay was immunoSEQ multiplex PCR, and TCRdb's table has in-frame clones only and misses some. Found here are 80,000 to 100,000 clones, 80% to 90% of them singletons; the top ten hold 1.4%. What was sequenced was PBMCs. These receptors all stem from a man between 35 and 55 years old in good health and CMV-seronegative.

The gene calls are TRBV14 and TRBJ2-3, with TRBD2 matching over 9 bases. There are 15 residues in the CDR3. Germline-derived CDR1 and CDR2 are SGHDN and FVKESK. After removal of 4 bases from V and 2 bases from J, the junction contained 4 bases not matched to a gene. The CDR3 coding sequence is TGTGCCAGCAGCCTGCTAGCGGGGACCACAGATACGCAGTATTTT. The encoded protein is CASSLLAGTTDTQYF.

The chain is built from TRBV7-9 and TRBJ2-7, with D possibly matching TRBD1 (6 bases). The CDR3 is 16 amino acids. From germline, CDR1 is SEHNR and CDR2 FQNEAQ (reference sequence). Trimming stripped 4 bases from V and 4 bases from J, with 20 bases between. The CDR3 DNA is TGTGCCAGCAGCTCAAAGGGGGATCCGCTCGGGTACGAGCAGTACTTC. The encoded protein is CASSSKGDPLGYEQYF. Full variable domain (remainder filled in from reference TRBV7-9 and TRBJ2-7): DTGVSQNPRHKITKRGQNVTFRCDPISEHNRLYWYRQTLGQGPEFLTYFQNEAQLEKSRLLSDRFSAERPKGSFSTLEIQRTEQGDSAMYLCASSSKGDPLGYEQYFGPGTRLTVT.

The chain uses TRBV5-1 and TRBJ2-5; TRBD2 agrees at 8 bases. CDR1 is SGHRS and CDR2 is YFSETQ in the germline V gene. The CDR3 has 14 residues. The junction had 15 bases not matched to a gene; V was cut back by 4 bases and J by 13 bases. The CDR3 DNA sequence: TGCGCCAGCAGCCCACAGGTCGTGGGACTAGAGGGGTACTTC. Translation: CASSPQVVGLEGYF.

The rearrangement links TRBV5-1 to TRBJ2-7; TRBD1 matches at 9 bases. The germline V gene encodes CDR1 SGHRS and CDR2 YFSETQ. This CDR3 is built from 15 residues. V trimming: 6 bases; J trimming: 3 bases; junction bases outside the gene matches: 10. CDR3 DNA: TGCGCCAGCACCGCCCGGGACAGGGCCATCTACGAGCAGTACTTC. Encoded protein: CASTARDRAIYEQYF.

The chain joins TRBV14 to TRBJ1-3; the D is unclear. V was shortened by 1 base and J by 0 bases, with 7 bases between the two germline ends. The germline CDR1 and CDR2 sequences are SGHDN and FVKESK. The CDR3 loop spans 15 amino acids. The CDR3 spells CASSQGQISGNTIYF. In DNA form, the CDR3 reads TGTGCCAGCAGCCAAGGGCAGATCTCTGGAAACACCATATATTTT.

The rearrangement uses TRBV7-6 and TRBJ1-3; D may be TRBD1 (5 bases). The CDR3 runs 18 residues. Germline V gene data show CDR1 as SGHVS and CDR2 as FNYEAQ. V lost 1 base and J lost 3, with 19 bases in between. Here the CDR3 DNA reads TGTGCCAGCAGCTTAGATTTTTCGGGGGGAGTCTATGGAAACACCATATATTTT. Protein: CASSLDFSGGVYGNTIYF.

The chain recombines TRBV5-1 with TRBJ1-6; D not resolved. Looked up from germline, CDR1 is SGHRS and CDR2 is YFSETQ. Between the trimmed V and J ends, which lost 0 bases and 9 bases, there was a span of 7 bases. This CDR3 spans 13 amino acids. The CDR3 here is CASSLERFSPLHF. The CDR3, as DNA: TGCGCCAGCAGCTTGGAACGGTTTTCACCCCTCCACTTT.

The CDR3 loop is CASSTSLAGGPVTQYF. The CDR3 DNA reads as TGTGCCAGCAGCACATCGCTAGCGGGGGGGCCGGTTACGCAGTATTTT. The rearrangement links TRBV5-4 to TRBJ2-3; 12 bases match TRBD2. The CDR3 has 16 residues. V lost 4 bases to trimming and J lost 8 bases; unmatched junction nucleotides: 11. Germline V gene lookup returns CDR1 SGHNT and CDR2 YYREEE (reference sequence). Supplemented by reference TRBV5-4 and TRBJ2-3, the full variable domain reads ETGVTQSPTHLIKTRGQQVTLRCSSQSGHNTVSWYQQALGQGPQFIFQYYREEENGRGNFPPRFSGLQFPNYSSELNVNALELDDSALYLCASSTSLAGGPVTQYFGPGTRLTVL.

The chain recombines TRBV6-1 with TRBJ2-3; D gene unclear. The CDR3 sequence is 13 residues long. Germline loops: CDR1 MNHNS, CDR2 SASEGT. Trimming took 6 bases from V and 3 from J, leaving 10 bases between them. In DNA, the CDR3 is TGTGCCAGCAGGAAACAGATAACAGATACGCAGTATTTT. Its protein product is CASRKQITDTQYF.

CDR3 region: CASSFLEAKSPLHF. The CDR3 bases are TGTGCCAGCAGCTTCCTTGAGGCTAAGTCACCCCTCCACTTT. This rearrangement joins TRBV7-9 to TRBJ1-6; D gene uncertain. V was shortened by 3 bases and J by 10 bases, with 13 bases between the two germline ends. In germline, CDR1 is SEHNR, CDR2 FQNEAQ (reference sequence). The CDR3 extends over 14 amino acids.

J is TRBJ2-2 and V is TRBV2, with no clear D. V lost 8 bases and J lost 1, with 5 bases in between. Germline values: CDR1 SNHLY, CDR2 FYNNEI. CDR3 length: 12 amino acids. The DNA of the CDR3 is TGTGCCAGCTCAAAGAACACCGGGGAGCTGTTTTTT. It encodes CASSKNTGELFF. Variable domain in full (rest from reference TRBV2 and TRBJ2-2): EPEVTQTPSHQVTQMGQEVILRCVPISNHLYFYWYRQILGQKVEFLVSFYNNEISEKSEIFDDQFSVERPDGSNFTLKIRSTKLEDSAMYFCASSKNTGELFFGEGSRLTVL.

This chain joins TRBV27 and TRBJ2-1; 7 bases are a match to TRBD1. This CDR3 contains 13 residues. The junction had 4 bases not matched to a gene; V was cut back by 5 bases and J by 6 bases. In germline, CDR1 is MNHEY, CDR2 SMNVEV (reference sequence). CDR3 nucleotide sequence: TGTGCCAGCAGTGCCGGGACAGTCAATGAGCAGTTCTTC. It yields the protein CASSAGTVNEQFF.

V gene TRBV19 combines with J gene TRBJ2-7; D is possibly TRBD2 (5 bases). The CDR3 is 15 amino acids. With 5 bases removed from V and 1 base from J, the gap between germline ends came to 15 bases. The germline V gene encodes CDR1 LNHDA and CDR2 SQIVND (reference sequence). CDR3: CASSSPGLWSYEQYF. For the CDR3, the DNA is TGTGCCAGTAGTTCCCCCGGACTGTGGTCCTACGAGCAGTACTTC.

This rearrangement joins TRBV2 to TRBJ2-5; a weak D match, TRBD2 (7 bases). Germline-derived CDR1 and CDR2 are SNHLY and FYNNEI. V was cut by 0 bases and J by 3 bases, with 11 bases left in between. The CDR3 sequence is 15 residues long. The CDR3 DNA sequence: TGTGCCAGCAGTGAAGCGGGGAGGGGGGAAGAGACCCAGTACTTC. Translated, it gives CASSEAGRGEETQYF.

V gene TRBV18 combines with J gene TRBJ2-7; 7 bases line up with TRBD1. This CDR3 spans 13 amino acids. In germline, CDR1 is KGHSH, CDR2 LQKENI. Unmatched junction bases numbered 8, after V lost 5 bases and J lost 7 bases. CDR3 loop: CASSSRDSGEQYF. CDR3 bases: TGTGCCAGCTCATCCCGGGACAGTGGGGAGCAGTACTTC.

This chain joins TRBV6-1 and TRBJ2-2; D is ambiguous. V was trimmed by 7 bases and J by 5 bases, leaving 11 bases between them. Germline V gene sequence: CDR1 MNHNS, CDR2 SASEGT. The CDR3 runs to 13 residues. CDR3 sequence reads: CASNRQATGELFF. CDR3 in DNA: TGTGCCAGCAATCGGCAGGCTACCGGGGAGCTGTTTTTT.

This sequence joins TRBV21-1 and TRBJ1-4; TRBD1, the table's D call, lacks a check against the DNA. TRBV21-1 represents a pseudogene. The CDR3 loop spans 17 amino acids. CDR3 sequence reads: CASSKGGTGILNEKLFF. The CDR3 DNA sequence: TGTGCCAGCAGCAAAGGGGGGACAGGTATCCTTAATGAAAAACTGTTTTTT.

This sequence joins TRBV6-1 and TRBJ2-4; 12 nucleotides align to TRBD1. Trimming cost V 5 bases and J 7 bases; bases outside gene matches: 6. The CDR3 consists of 15 residues. Germline V gives CDR1 MNHNS, CDR2 SASEGT. CDR3 loop: CASSPGTGGWNIQYF. Here the CDR3 DNA reads TGTGCCAGCAGTCCCGGGACAGGGGGCTGGAACATTCAGTACTTC.

J is TRBJ1-5 and V is TRBV28; 7 positions agree with TRBD1. The CDR3 runs to 12 residues. Germline CDR1 is MDHEN and CDR2 is SYDVKM. Trimming took 5 bases from V and 9 from J; bases not matched to a gene: 4. CDR3 DNA sequence: TGTGCCAGCAGTCAGGGGGGAAGGCCCCAGCATTTT. This translates into CASSQGGRPQHF.

This chain uses TRBV12-5 with TRBJ1-2, with unresolved D. Trimming stripped 2 bases from V and 3 bases from J, with 7 bases between. There are 13 residues in the CDR3. Germline V lookup: CDR1 LGHNT, CDR2 FRNRAP. Written as DNA, the CDR3 is TGTGCTAGTGGTTTGTACTCGGACTATGGCTACACCTTC. Amino acid sequence: CASGLYSDYGYTF.

V and J are TRBV5-1 and TRBJ2-2; the D gene is possibly TRBD2 (7 bases). The CDR3 is 14 residues long. Germline CDR1 SGHRS, CDR2 YFSETQ. Trimming removed 2 bases from V and 7 bases from J, with 12 bases in between. This CDR3 reads CASSFRGAIGELFF. The CDR3 bases are TGCGCCAGCAGCTTCCGGGGGGCAATCGGGGAGCTGTTTTTT.

This chain uses TRBV7-8 with TRBJ1-1, with D perhaps matching TRBD1 (6 bases). Germline V gives CDR1 SGHVS, CDR2 FQNEAQ. With 5 bases removed from V and 2 bases from J, the gap between germline ends came to 21 bases. The CDR3 spans 17 residues. CDR3 protein: CASSGEGRRGRNTEAFF. The CDR3 DNA reads as TGTGCCAGCAGCGGAGAGGGTAGGCGGGGGCGAAACACTGAAGCTTTCTTT.

This rearrangement joins TRBV10-2 to TRBJ1-1; 9 nucleotides agree with TRBD1. V gave up 6 bases and J gave up 1 base; unmatched junction bases: 12. The CDR3 length is 17 residues. Germline V gene data show CDR1 as WSHSY and CDR2 as SAAADI. DNA of the CDR3: TGCGCCAGCAGGGGATGGACAGGGGCGAGGCGGAACACTGAAGCTTTCTTT. As protein: CASRGWTGARRNTEAFF.

The chain couples TRBV7-8 to TRBJ2-5; TRBD1 matches 7 bases. Germline V CDR1 and CDR2: SGHVS, FQNEAQ. V trimming: 4 bases; J trimming: 1 base; junction bases outside the gene matches: 9. The CDR3 sequence is 16 residues long. CDR3 sequence reads: CASSYLSDRVQETQYF. The CDR3 nucleotides are TGTGCCAGCAGCTACCTCAGCGACAGGGTCCAAGAGACCCAGTACTTC.